This T cell receptor (beta chain) comes out of a study of blood T cell repertoires in COVID-19. About the research overall: Samples taken during acute and convalescent COVID-19 were collected in the United States, Italy and Spain. PBMCs, B-cell-depleted T cells, or T cells were the source of the cDNA or gDNA that made up the material.

Per the original data handling: Scientists estimated how many nucleated cells there were by amplifying reference gene primers. The method was immunoSEQ multiplex PCR; TCRdb's version includes in-frame clones alone and lacks a portion of them. D and trimming were read from the DNA, whereas the V and J calls and clone size are those reported in that table. Among 150,000 to 250,000 clones, 75% to 85% were seen once, and the ten largest hold under 7%. The germline V and J ends were trimmed by 2 bases and 1 base, with 21 bases remaining between them. CDR1 and CDR2 (germline): SGHAT, FQNNGV. The CDR3 is 18 residues long. One Seattle source followed patients from active infection through their disease course.

This chain joins TRBV11-2 and TRBJ2-7; possibly TRBD2 for D (7 bases). This clonotype was sampled from a woman in her thirties or forties with COVID-19, enrolled during active disease. Material for sequencing was peripheral blood. CDR3 residues: CASSLRRVGGRVSYEQYF. CDR3 nucleotide sequence: TGTGCCAGCAGCTTACGGAGGGTGGGGGGGCGCGTATCCTACGAGCAGTACTTC.